This TCR beta chain was observed in a study of cytomegalovirus exposure and HLA in healthy donors. Study-wide findings and caveats: Data from an earlier analysis indicated that most TCR beta V segments were productive either about 87% or about 30% of the time.

Worth noting for this clone: Its specificity is not known.

Amplification used 60 Vbeta primers and 13 Jbeta primers. Using immunoSEQ multiplex PCR, the repertoire was profiled, and TCRdb retains in-frame clones only, with some absent. The table shows 200,000 or so clones, with 84% occurring only once. The sequenced sample was PBMCs. The clonotype was recovered from a boy under 18 in good health and CMV-seronegative.

The CDR3, as DNA: TGTGCCTGGAGTCCAGGGGCCGCTGCGGGCAATCAGCCCCAGCATTTT. It codes for CAWSPGAAAGNQPQHF. V is TRBV30 and J is TRBJ1-5, with D possibly being TRBD1 (6 bases). The CDR3 runs to 16 residues. The germline gives CDR1 GTSNPN, CDR2 SVGIG (reference sequence). With 2 bases removed from V and 2 bases from J, the gap between germline ends came to 16 bases.